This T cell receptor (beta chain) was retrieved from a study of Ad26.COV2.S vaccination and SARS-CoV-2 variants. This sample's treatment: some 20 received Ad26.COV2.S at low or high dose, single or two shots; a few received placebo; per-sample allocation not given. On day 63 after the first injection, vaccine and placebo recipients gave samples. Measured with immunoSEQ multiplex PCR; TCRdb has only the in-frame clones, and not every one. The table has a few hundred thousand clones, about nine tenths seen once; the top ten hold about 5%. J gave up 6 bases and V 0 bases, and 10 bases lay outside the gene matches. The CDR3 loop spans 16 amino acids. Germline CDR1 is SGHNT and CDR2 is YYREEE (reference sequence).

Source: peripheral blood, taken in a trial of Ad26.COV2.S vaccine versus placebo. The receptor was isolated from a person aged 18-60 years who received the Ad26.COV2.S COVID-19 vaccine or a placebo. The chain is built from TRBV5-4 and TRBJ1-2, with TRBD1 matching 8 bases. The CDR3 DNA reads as TGTGCCAGCAGCTTGGTGGGGACAGGAATGATCAATGGCTACACCTTC. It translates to CASSLVGTGMINGYTF.